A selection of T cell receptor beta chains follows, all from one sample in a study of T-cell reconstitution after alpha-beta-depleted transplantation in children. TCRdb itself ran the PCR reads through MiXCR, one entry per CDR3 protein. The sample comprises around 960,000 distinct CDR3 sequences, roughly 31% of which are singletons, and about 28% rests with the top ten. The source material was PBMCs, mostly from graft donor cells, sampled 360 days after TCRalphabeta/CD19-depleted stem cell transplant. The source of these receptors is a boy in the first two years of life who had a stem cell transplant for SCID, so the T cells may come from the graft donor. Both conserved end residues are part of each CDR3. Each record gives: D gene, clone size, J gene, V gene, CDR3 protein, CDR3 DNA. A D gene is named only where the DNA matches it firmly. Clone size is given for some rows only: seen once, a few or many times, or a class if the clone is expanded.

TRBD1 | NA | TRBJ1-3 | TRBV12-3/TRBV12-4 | CANSGTGGGNTIYF | TGTGCCAACTCCGGGACAGGGGGTGGAAACACCATATATTTT
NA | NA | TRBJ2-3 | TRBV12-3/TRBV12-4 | CASSRRRGARTDTQYF | TGTGCCAGCAGCCGGCGTCGCGGGGCCCGCACAGATACGCAGTATTTT
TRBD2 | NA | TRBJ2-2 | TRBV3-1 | CASSGAPGGFTGELFF | TGTGCCAGCAGCGGCGCTCCGGGGGGGTTCACCGGGGAGCTGTTTTTT
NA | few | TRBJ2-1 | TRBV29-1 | CSVERRGYNEQFF | TGCAGCGTTGAGAGGAGGGGCTACAATGAGCAGTTCTTC
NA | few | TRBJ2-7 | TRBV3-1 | CASSQGFYGASSSYEQYF | TGTGCCAGCAGCCAAGGCTTTTACGGGGCTAGTTCCTCCTACGAGCAGTACTTC
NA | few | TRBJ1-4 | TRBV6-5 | CASSYGQATNEKLFF | TGTGCCAGCAGTTACGGGCAAGCAACTAATGAAAAACTGTTTTTT
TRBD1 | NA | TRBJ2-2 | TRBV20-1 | CSAGDRSNTGELFF | TGCAGCGCCGGGGACAGGTCGAACACCGGGGAGCTGTTTTTT
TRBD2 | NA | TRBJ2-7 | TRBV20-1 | CSARDWTGLATYEQYF | TGCAGTGCTAGAGACTGGACGGGACTAGCGACCTACGAGCAGTACTTC
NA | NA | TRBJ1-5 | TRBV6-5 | CASSYSQQANQPQHF | TGTGCCAGCAGTTACTCGCAACAGGCGAATCAGCCCCAGCATTTT
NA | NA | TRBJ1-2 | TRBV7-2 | CASSLVWGGDYGYTF | TGTGCCAGCAGCTTAGTGTGGGGGGGCGACTATGGCTACACCTTC
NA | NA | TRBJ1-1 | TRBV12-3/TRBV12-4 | CASSLHQGRNTEAFF | TGTGCCAGCAGTTTACATCAGGGACGGAACACTGAAGCTTTCTTT
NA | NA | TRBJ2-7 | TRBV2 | CASSSTSPPLSYEQYF | TGTGCCAGCAGTTCCACTAGCCCGCCCCTCTCCTACGAGCAGTACTTC
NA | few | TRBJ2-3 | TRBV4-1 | CASRPRGGGLTDTQYF | TGCGCCAGCAGGCCAAGAGGAGGGGGCCTAACAGATACGCAGTATTTT
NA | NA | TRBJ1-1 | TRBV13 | CASSRAGRVDTEAFF | TGTGCCAGCAGCCGTGCGGGGAGGGTGGACACTGAAGCTTTCTTT
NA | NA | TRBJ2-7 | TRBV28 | CASSSSGESSYEQYF | NA
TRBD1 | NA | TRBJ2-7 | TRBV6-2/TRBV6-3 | CASRPPGQTLYEQYF | TGTGCCAGCAGGCCTCCGGGACAGACTCTCTACGAGCAGTACTTC
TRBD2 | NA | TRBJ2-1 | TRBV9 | CASSQLAGSYNEQFF | TGTGCCAGCAGCCAACTAGCGGGGAGCTACAATGAGCAGTTCTTC
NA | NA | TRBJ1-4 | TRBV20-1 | CSAGGGRSRTDEKLFF | TGCAGTGCGGGTGGGGGGCGAAGTCGGACCGATGAAAAACTGTTTTTT
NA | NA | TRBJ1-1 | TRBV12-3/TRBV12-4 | CASTPRGTEAFF | TGTGCCAGCACCCCAAGGGGCACTGAAGCTTTCTTT
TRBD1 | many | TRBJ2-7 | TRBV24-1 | CATSGSGTGSYEQYF | TGTGCCACCAGTGGTTCCGGGACAGGTTCTTACGAGCAGTACTTC
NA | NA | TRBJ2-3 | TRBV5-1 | CASSLSLSGVTDTQYF | TGCGCCAGCAGCTTGTCCTTGTCGGGGGTCACAGATACGCAGTATTTT
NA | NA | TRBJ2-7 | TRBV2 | CATRGGGRNEQYF | TGTGCCACCAGGGGAGGGGGCAGGAACGAGCAGTACTTC
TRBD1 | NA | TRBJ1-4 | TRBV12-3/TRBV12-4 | CASSFGQGKLFF | TGTGCCAGCAGTTTTGGACAGGGAAAACTGTTTTTT
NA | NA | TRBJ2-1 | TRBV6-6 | CASSYAGIGEQFF | TGTGCCAGCAGTTACGCAGGGATAGGGGAGCAGTTCTTC
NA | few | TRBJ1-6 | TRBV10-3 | CAISGGGDSPLHF | TGTGCCATCAGTGGGGGAGGCGATTCACCCCTCCACTTT
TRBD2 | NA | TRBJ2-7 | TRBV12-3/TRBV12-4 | CASITAGVKYEQYF | TGTGCCAGCATAACGGCGGGGGTCAAGTACGAGCAGTACTTC
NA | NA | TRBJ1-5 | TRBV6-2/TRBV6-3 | CASSYAGRNQPQHF | TGTGCCAGCAGTTACGCGGGCAGGAATCAGCCCCAGCATTTT
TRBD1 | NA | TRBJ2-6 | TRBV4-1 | CASSQDGWGTGHFSGANVLTF | TGCGCCAGCAGCCAAGATGGTTGGGGGACAGGGCATTTCTCTGGGGCCAACGTCCTGACTTTC
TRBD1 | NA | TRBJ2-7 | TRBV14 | CASSLRDSSVVEQYF | TGTGCCAGCAGCCTCCGGGACAGTTCGGTGGTGGAGCAGTACTTC
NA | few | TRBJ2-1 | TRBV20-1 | CSARRTSGGNEQFF | TGCAGTGCTAGAAGGACCTCCGGCGGCAATGAGCAGTTCTTC
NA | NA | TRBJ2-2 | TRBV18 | CASSPIVTGELFF | TGTGCCAGCTCACCTATTGTGACCGGGGAGCTGTTTTTT
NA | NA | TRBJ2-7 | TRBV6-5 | CASSYGQGTYEQYF | TGTGCCAGCAGTTACGGACAAGGAACCTACGAGCAGTACTTC
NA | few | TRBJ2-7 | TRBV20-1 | CSASGTTHYEQYF | TGCAGTGCTAGTGGGACGACTCACTACGAGCAGTACTTC
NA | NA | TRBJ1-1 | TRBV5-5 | CASSLHRGLNTEAFF | TGTGCCAGCAGCTTGCATCGGGGCTTGAACACTGAAGCTTTCTTT
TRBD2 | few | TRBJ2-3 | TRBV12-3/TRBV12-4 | CASSGTSGGALGPDTQYF | TGTGCCAGCAGCGGGACTAGCGGGGGGGCCTTAGGTCCAGATACGCAGTATTTT
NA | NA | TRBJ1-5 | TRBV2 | CASSPYGIYQPQHF | TGTGCCAGCAGTCCGTACGGAATTTATCAGCCCCAGCATTTT
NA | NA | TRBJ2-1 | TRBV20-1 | CSASPIDVHNEQFF | TGCAGTGCTAGTCCCATCGATGTGCACAATGAGCAGTTCTTC
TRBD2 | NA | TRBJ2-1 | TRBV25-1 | CASSESGGGYNEQFF | TGTGCCAGCAGTGAATCTGGCGGGGGCTACAATGAGCAGTTCTTC
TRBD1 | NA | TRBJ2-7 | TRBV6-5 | CASSYEGASGYEQYF | TGTGCCAGCAGTTACGAGGGGGCGTCGGGATACGAGCAGTACTTC
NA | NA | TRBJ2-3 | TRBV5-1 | CASSSSTIPTDTQYF | TGCGCCAGCAGCTCTTCGACAATTCCTACAGATACGCAGTATTTT
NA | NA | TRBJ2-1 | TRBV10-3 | CAIRSVSSYNEQFF | TGTGCCATCAGATCGGTGAGCTCCTACAATGAGCAGTTCTTC
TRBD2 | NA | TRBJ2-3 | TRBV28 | CASSLPTGLAGRTDTQYF | TGTGCCAGCAGCCTTCCCACGGGATTAGCGGGGCGCACAGATACGCAGTATTTT
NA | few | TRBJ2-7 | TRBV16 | CASSQGWVGGTYEQYF | TGTGCCAGCAGCCAAGGGTGGGTCGGAGGGACATACGAGCAGTACTTC
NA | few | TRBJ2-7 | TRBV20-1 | CSAPQALEQYF | TGCAGTGCTCCACAGGCTTTAGAGCAGTACTTC
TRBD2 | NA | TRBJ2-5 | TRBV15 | CATSRDSGLAGGQETQYF | TGTGCCACCAGCAGAGATAGTGGGCTAGCGGGGGGTCAAGAGACCCAGTACTTC
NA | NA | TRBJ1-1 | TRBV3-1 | CASSYTRGIEAFF | TGTGCCAGCAGCTACACCCGGGGGATTGAAGCTTTCTTT
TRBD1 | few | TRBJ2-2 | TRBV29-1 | CSVYRGAGELFF | TGCAGCGTTTACAGGGGCGCCGGGGAGCTGTTTTTT
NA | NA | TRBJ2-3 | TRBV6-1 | CASSEGAGGTDTQYF | TGTGCCAGCAGTGAAGGGGCAGGGGGCACAGATACGCAGTATTTT
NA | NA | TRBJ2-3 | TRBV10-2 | CATHWGYGTDTQYF | TGCGCCACCCATTGGGGGTATGGCACAGATACGCAGTATTTT